The clone carrying this T cell receptor beta chain was seen a single time. The target antigen is unknown. Trimming took 7 bases from V and 5 from J; bases not matched to a gene: 5. From germline, CDR1 is SGHRS and CDR2 YFSETQ. The CDR3 length is 14 residues. These data come from a study of cytomegalovirus exposure and HLA in healthy donors. Looking at the study overall: In a previous analysis, approximately 110 million unique TCR beta sequences were found from 170 million or so T cells. Findings and caveats of the study: Most CMV-associated TCR beta chains appeared HLA-restricted in a later analysis. CMV serostatus was the sole immune exposure data available. Later genetic work tied a missense DCLRE1C variant to beta-chain V and J trimming.

The PCR employed 60 Vbeta primers together with 13 Jbeta primers. The method was immunoSEQ multiplex PCR; TCRdb's version includes in-frame clones alone and lacks a portion of them. The repertoire holds some 97,000 clones, 75% seen once, with about 4.4% in the top ten. The TCR sequence derives from a woman between 18 and 29 years old in good health and CMV-seropositive. The sequenced sample consisted of PBMCs. The chain recombines TRBV5-1 with TRBJ2-1; 11 bases match TRBD2. CDR3: CASRLLAGDNEQFF. Here the CDR3 DNA reads TGCGCCAGCCGCCTACTAGCGGGAGACAATGAGCAGTTCTTC.